The present entry profiles one T cell receptor beta chain with its context. Trimming left V 4 bases short and J 3 bases short, with 10 bases between. The germline V gene encodes CDR1 SGDLS and CDR2 YYNGEE. CDR3 length equals 13 residues. The data were obtained in a study of T cell changes during pregnancy in multiple sclerosis. The protocol was immunoSEQ multiplex PCR, while the TCRdb copy is restricted to in-frame clones and leaves out a portion. The sample yields around 62,000 clones, roughly 93% seen once. This sequence was found in a female donor with multiple sclerosis, enrolled in a pregnancy study. Sequenced here: CD8+ T cells from peripheral blood mononuclear cells, sampled in the second trimester of pregnancy. The genes are TRBV9 and TRBJ1-2; D uncertain. The CDR3, as DNA: TGTGCCAGCAGCCGTAGGAGGGACTATGGCTACACCTTC. It codes for CASSRRRDYGYTF. The full variable domain, its missing parts supplied by reference TRBV9 and TRBJ1-2, is DSGVTQTPKHLITATGQRVTLRCSPRSGDLSVYWYQQSLDQGLQFLIQYYNGEERAKGNILERFSAQQFPDLHSELNLSSLELGDSALYFCASSRRRDYGYTFGSGTRLTVV.